Below, 16 T cell receptor beta chains from the same sample are listed, as sequenced in a study of T cell responses to AZD1222 COVID-19 vaccine. Using immunoSEQ multiplex PCR, the repertoire was profiled, and TCRdb retains in-frame clones only, with some absent. The table records about 93,000 clones, 88% of them present only once. The specimen was peripheral blood, collected on day 0 of AZD1222 vaccination. The receptor source for this set is an adult in good health.

This chain connects TRBV5-4 to TRBJ1-6; 7 bases map to TRBD1. Germline CDR1 and CDR2: SGHNT and YYREEE (reference sequence). Trimming removed 4 bases from V and 10 bases from J; junction bases left unmatched: 11. This CDR3 comprises 15 residues. In DNA form, the CDR3 reads TGTGCCAGCAGCCCACCAGGGGGGGTTAGATCACCCCTCCACTTT. Its translation is CASSPPGGVRSPLHF.

This clone was found once. The J gene is TRBJ2-1, the V gene TRBV13, with no clear D. V was cut by 6 bases and J by 9 bases, with 12 bases left in between. Germline V lookup: CDR1 PRHDT, CDR2 FYEKMQ (reference sequence). The CDR3 consists of 12 residues. The CDR3 loop is CASRLELGEQFF. CDR3 DNA: TGTGCCAGCAGGCTAGAGCTTGGTGAGCAGTTCTTC.

The chain couples TRBV29-1 to TRBJ1-4, with D possibly being TRBD1 (5 bases). V was shortened by 5 bases and J by 6 bases, with 10 bases between the two germline ends. This CDR3 has 12 amino acids. CDR1 is SQVTM and CDR2 is ANQGSEA in the germline V gene. The CDR3 spells CSVNGGDEKLFF. The CDR3 DNA reads TGCAGCGTTAACGGGGGAGATGAAAAACTGTTTTTT.

CDR3 residues: CASSGPTSGRAYSYNEQFF. Written as DNA, the CDR3 is TGTGCCAGCAGTGGACCGACTAGCGGGAGGGCCTACTCCTACAATGAGCAGTTCTTC. The genes are TRBV6-1 and TRBJ2-1; 14 bases map to TRBD2. J lost 0 bases, V lost 4 bases, and 8 bases had no gene match. Germline V gives CDR1 MNHNS, CDR2 SASEGT. The CDR3 consists of 19 residues.

The count of this clone is one. The chain couples TRBV27 to TRBJ1-6, with D tentatively TRBD1 (6 bases). CDR3 length: 14 amino acids. The germline gives CDR1 MNHEY, CDR2 SMNVEV (reference sequence). Trimming shortened V by 6 bases and J by 7 bases, and 13 bases separated the two germline ends. The CDR3, as DNA: TGTGCCAGCAGGAGGGGACAAAAGAATTCACCCCTCCACTTT. It encodes CASRRGQKNSPLHF.

This clone was detected only a few times. V and J are TRBV27 and TRBJ1-5, with no clear D. The CDR3 consists of 13 residues. The V gene's germline CDR1 is MNHEY and CDR2 SMNVEV (reference sequence). Trimming took off 5 bases at V and 5 bases at J, with 10 bases between the two ends. CDR3 loop: CASSNKAYQPQHF. CDR3 sequence (DNA): TGTGCCAGCAGTAACAAAGCCTATCAGCCCCAGCATTTT.

The chain employs TRBV6-6 and TRBJ1-1; 8 nucleotides align to TRBD1. CDR1 and CDR2 from the germline V gene are MNHNY and SVGAGI (reference sequence). The length of the CDR3 is 15 residues. Trimming at V came to 6 bases and at J to 2 bases, leaving 8 bases not matched to a gene. The CDR3 sequence is CASSYTDRANTEAFF. The DNA of the CDR3 is TGTGCCAGCAGCTATACGGACAGGGCTAACACTGAAGCTTTCTTT.

J is TRBJ2-3 and V is TRBV4-1, with a weak D call TRBD2 (6 bases). The V gene's germline CDR1 is MGHRA and CDR2 YSYEKL. This CDR3 is 15 amino acids long. The V gene lost 4 bases and the J gene lost 2 bases, with 13 bases spanning the gap. CDR3 nucleotide sequence: TGCGCCAGCAGCCGGGGGGACCCAAACACAGATACGCAGTATTTT. This encodes CASSRGDPNTDTQYF.

The V gene is TRBV28, the J gene TRBJ1-6, with a possible D match to TRBD1 (6 bases). V dropped 7 bases and J dropped 0 bases, with 16 bases sitting between them. The CDR3 runs 17 residues. Germline lookup yields CDR1 MDHEN and CDR2 SYDVKM. The CDR3 nucleotides are TGTGCCAGCAAGGGGGGTGGAGGGAGCTCCTATAATTCACCCCTCCACTTT. It encodes CASKGGGGSSYNSPLHF. The variable domain in full, with the rest retrieved from reference TRBV28 and TRBJ1-6, is DVKVTQSSRYLVKRTGEKVFLECVQDMDHENMFWYRQDPGLGLRLIYFSYDVKMKEKGDIPEGYSVSREKKERFSLILESASTNQTSMYLCASKGGGGSSYNSPLHFGNGTRLTVT.

The genes are TRBV3-1 (or the pseudogene TRBV3-2) and TRBJ2-5, with D perhaps TRBD1 (6 bases). Trimming stripped 1 base from V and 6 bases from J, with 15 bases between. The CDR3 has 15 residues. CDR1 and CDR2 from the germline V gene are LGHDT and YNNKEL (reference sequence). CDR3 residues: CASSQGTGWDKTQYF. For the CDR3, the DNA is TGTGCCAGCAGCCAAGGGACGGGATGGGACAAGACCCAGTACTTC.

The chain links TRBV5-5 to TRBJ1-5; D unclear. Trimming removed 0 bases from V and 0 bases from J, with 7 bases in between. The CDR3 totals 15 residues. Germline values: CDR1 SGHKS, CDR2 YYEKEE (reference sequence). The DNA of the CDR3 is TGTGCCAGCAGCTTGGGGGATTATAGCAATCAGCCCCAGCATTTT. Its protein is CASSLGDYSNQPQHF.

The chain links TRBV7-9 to TRBJ1-4; D is ambiguous. The V and J ends lost 4 bases and 7 bases respectively, with 22 bases between them. The V gene's germline CDR1 is SEHNR and CDR2 FQNEAQ (reference sequence). The CDR3 spans 17 residues. The CDR3 DNA is TGTGCCAGCAGCTCACCCAGACGAGGCTCATTGGGTGAAAAACTGTTTTTT. The encoded protein is CASSSPRRGSLGEKLFF. The whole variable domain, remainder taken from reference TRBV7-9 and TRBJ1-4, is DTGVSQNPRHKITKRGQNVTFRCDPISEHNRLYWYRQTLGQGPEFLTYFQNEAQLEKSRLLSDRFSAERPKGSFSTLEIQRTEQGDSAMYLCASSSPRRGSLGEKLFFGSGTQLSVL.

The rearrangement links TRBV28 to TRBJ1-6; no firm D call. Per germline, CDR1 MDHEN and CDR2 SYDVKM. The CDR3 covers 15 residues. Trimming stripped 10 bases from V and 4 bases from J, with 17 bases between. CDR3 sequence reads: CATTPGTGYNSPLHF. CDR3 coding DNA: TGTGCCACCACACCGGGTACGGGTTATAATTCACCCCTCCACTTT.

The gene calls are TRBV6-5 and TRBJ1-6, with TRBD1 as a possible D gene (5 bases). The CDR3 is 14 residues long. The germline V and J ends were trimmed by 4 bases and 10 bases, with 14 bases remaining between them. Germline CDR1 MNHEY, CDR2 SVGAGI. Here the CDR3 DNA reads TGTGCCAGCAGTTCCGGGCAGGGAAGATCACCCCTCCACTTT. This codes for CASSSGQGRSPLHF.

This sequence joins TRBV10-3 and TRBJ1-1, with a weak D call TRBD1 (6 bases). With 3 bases removed from V and 6 bases from J, the gap between germline ends came to 17 bases. The CDR3 covers 15 residues. Germline-derived CDR1 and CDR2 are ENHRY and SYGVKD. CDR3 DNA sequence: TGTGCCATCAGTGATACTACACAGGGTACAGCTGAAGCTTTCTTT. This gives the protein CAISDTTQGTAEAFF.

This chain connects TRBV10-3 to TRBJ1-1, with a possible D match to TRBD1 (5 bases). The CDR3 loop spans 12 amino acids. The V gene lost 5 bases and the J gene lost 6 bases, with 10 bases spanning the gap. The germline V gene encodes CDR1 ENHRY and CDR2 SYGVKD. The chain's CDR3 is CAISSGWSEAFF. The CDR3, as DNA: TGTGCCATCAGTTCAGGGTGGTCTGAAGCTTTCTTT.